This TCR beta chain was sequenced for a study of beta chain features in type 1 diabetes. Isolated RNA was reverse transcribed in full, so expressed TCRB transcripts were sequenced. Repertoires were generated with immunoSEQ multiplex PCR, while TCRdb's copy carries only in-frame clones and drops some. The repertoire holds a few hundred thousand clones, with 24% as singletons. This clone was observed a few times. Its antigen is not known. Overall study results and limits: Type 1 diabetes patients had moderately but significantly shorter TCRB CDR3s in all four CD4+ subsets.

Germline values: CDR1 GTSNPN, CDR2 SVGIG (reference sequence). This CDR3 contains 12 residues. The V segment lost 5 bases and the J segment 3 bases; nucleotides outside the gene matches: 0. The sequenced material came from naive CD4+ T cells from blood. This clonotype was obtained from a woman in her thirties with type 1 diabetes. The genes are TRBV30 and TRBJ2-5, with 10 nucleotides matching TRBD2. The CDR3 DNA sequence: TGTGCCTGGGGACTAGCGGAAGAGACCCAGTACTTC. This encodes CAWGLAEETQYF.